This TCR beta chain originates from a study of T cell responses to AZD1222 COVID-19 vaccine. Sequencing used immunoSEQ multiplex PCR; TCRdb keeps in-frame clones, though not all of them. There are 250,000 to 300,000 clones in the sample; around 93% occur only once, and approximately 0.52% lies in the top ten. The CDR3 loop spans 17 amino acids. The germline V gene encodes CDR1 MGHRA and CDR2 YSYEKL. With 1 base clipped from V and 3 bases from J, the junction kept 10 bases outside the gene matches. Sequenced here: peripheral blood, sampled 28 days after the second AZD1222 dose. V is TRBV4-1 and J is TRBJ1-2, with 8 positions matching TRBD1. The TCR was taken from an adult who received the AZD1222 COVID-19 vaccine. CDR3 in amino acids: CASSQGQTGVGYYGYTF. CDR3 nucleotide sequence: TGCGCCAGCAGCCAAGGACAGACAGGGGTCGGATACTATGGCTACACCTTC.